The present entry profiles one T cell receptor (beta chain) with its context. Its antigen is unknown. Base qualities are not provided; no much larger clone lies one nucleotide away. TCRbeta CDR3 regions were amplified from genomic DNA using the immunoSEQ Assay, a bias-controlled multiplex PCR. The authors processed their data as follows. The number of nucleated cells in each sample was estimated from the amplification of reference gene primers within the assay. To quantify the absolute abundance of each unique TCRbeta CDR3 rearrangement, sequence reads were collapsed and filtered. For each sample, productive Simpson clonality was calculated as the square root of Simpson's diversity index over productive rearrangements. TCRdb took over this immuneACCESS table, retaining in-frame rearrangements with V and J assigned. Such tables are incomplete; in checked studies, under half of the missing clones stem from an unresolved V gene, and the remainder is unexplained. That table gives V, J and clone size, and the DNA gave D and trimming. The sample records roughly 100,000 clones, around 73% of which are singletons. The top ten constitute about 9.6% of the sample.

Whole blood was collected in K2EDTA tubes by collaborating institutions according to the institutions' own protocols. Collaborator samples were shipped for TCRbeta analysis as frozen whole blood, isolated PBMCs, or DNA extracted from either sample type. The sample originates from a study of blood T cell repertoires in COVID-19 (dated by TCRdb to 2018 to 2021). General notes on the study: Samples covering the acute and convalescent phases of COVID-19 were provided by collaborators in the United States, Italy and Spain. The prospective study material was composed of cDNA or gDNA derived from T cells, B-cell-depleted T cells, or PBMCs. Subjects who had been exposed to COVID-19, were actively infected with it, or had recovered from it provided the deeply sampled blood TCRbeta repertoires that made up the dataset. The repertoires were released in a freely available public database intended as a resource for research on the immune response to SARS-CoV-2. Samples came from the ongoing ImmuneRACE study (first 160 participants) plus 1,254 subjects from 6 global collaborators. A de-identified subject ID, COVID-19 status, age in years and sex were almost always included in the sample metadata. HLA class I and class II types, where available, came from metadata supplied by the sample provider rather than from assay-based typing.

V loses 0 bases, J loses 2 bases, and the germline ends lie 3 bases apart. Via the germline V gene, CDR1 is SGDLS and CDR2 YYNGEE. Spanning cysteine to phenylalanine, the CDR3 consists of 13 amino acids. Only CDR3 DNA remains: 39 bases, in frame from the first base. Study-wide conclusions, independent of this receptor: How much clinical and demographic metadata was included differed by source and by participant, and the metadata was provided uncurated.

This clonotype was obtained from a man in his fifties or sixties with active or convalescent COVID-19. Sequenced: peripheral blood. This chain joins TRBV9 to TRBJ1-3, with the D segment identity uncertain. The CDR3 loop reads CASSVDTGNTIYF. The DNA sequence is TGTGCCAGCAGCGTAGACACTGGAAACACCATATATTTT.